Each of the 12 T cell receptor beta chains below was sequenced from the same sample in a study of shared clonotypes between healthy human individuals (dated by TCRdb to the early 2020s). The library was generated by the immunoSEQ multiplex PCR assay. This immuneACCESS table, as held by TCRdb, lists in-frame sequences with V and J called but not all clones. Of the missing ones, under half trace to an unresolved V gene in checked studies; the others have no known cause. The table for this sample lists some 2.3 million clones; over 85% of them were counted only once. 0.35% to 0.5% of the sample rests with the top ten. Input material: naive CD4+ T cells from PBMCs. The cell subset or site label for this specimen denotes: CD45RA+ positively selected. The receptors were gathered from a man aged 18 to 35 in good health. Some clones in this sample may be carry-over from other donors' samples.

V is TRBV29-1 and J is TRBJ1-2; maybe TRBD1 (6 bases). Trimming left V 3 bases short and J 14 bases short, with 13 bases between. CDR1 and CDR2 (germline): SQVTM, ANQGSEA. The CDR3 has 10 amino acids. DNA for the CDR3: TGCAGCGTTGAGGCAGGGGAAGGGACCTTC. Encoded protein: CSVEAGEGTF.

The chain links TRBV18 to TRBJ2-1; D may be TRBD1 (6 bases). This CDR3 is 17 amino acids long. Trimming removed 6 bases at V and 0 bases at J, with 18 bases between. Germline-derived CDR1 and CDR2 are KGHSH and LQKENI. As DNA, the CDR3 is TGTGCCAGCTCGGCATGGAGCGGACAGATCTCCTACAATGAGCAGTTCTTC. This translates into CASSAWSGQISYNEQFF.

Regarding this clone: This CDR3 is also generated by other DNA sequences in the sample. V and J are TRBV29-1 and TRBJ2-5; the D call may be TRBD1 or TRBD2 (5 bases each). CDR1 is SQVTM, CDR2 ANQGSEA, per germline. V dropped 7 bases and J dropped 2 bases, with 11 bases sitting between them. There are 12 residues in the CDR3. The CDR3, as DNA: TGCAGCGGGGGACGGGCTCAAGAGACCCAGTACTTC. Its protein product is CSGGRAQETQYF.

Turning to this clone: The sample holds other DNA sequences that translate to the same CDR3. The rearrangement links TRBV15 to TRBJ2-7; possible D gene TRBD2, 5 bases. This CDR3 has 13 amino acids. V was trimmed by 2 bases and J by 6 bases, leaving 11 bases between them. In germline, CDR1 is LNHNV, CDR2 YYDKDF (reference sequence). CDR3 in DNA: TGTGCCACCAGCAGACCGGACTTGTCCGAGCAGTACTTC. This codes for CATSRPDLSEQYF.

This clone was observed once. The CDR3: CASRKDESNEQYF. CDR3 nucleotide sequence: TGCGCCAGCAGGAAGGACGAGAGCAACGAGCAGTACTTC. This chain links TRBV5-1 with TRBJ2-7; D gene uncertain. Germline assignment: CDR1 SGHRS and CDR2 YFSETQ. CDR3 length: 13 residues. The V end lost 5 bases, the J end lost 5 bases, and 14 bases lay between the germline ends.

The chain has TRBV28 and TRBJ2-1; a weak D match, TRBD2 (6 bases). From germline, CDR1 is MDHEN and CDR2 SYDVKM. This CDR3 is 14 amino acids long. The germline V and J ends were trimmed by 2 bases and 9 bases, with 14 bases remaining between them. The CDR3 loop reads CASSLAGTWGEQFF. CDR3 coding DNA: TGTGCCAGCAGTTTAGCGGGGACCTGGGGTGAGCAGTTCTTC.

The chain has TRBV4-2 and TRBJ1-1, with D perhaps TRBD1 (5 bases). V gave up 1 base and J gave up 1 base, with 10 bases separating them. The germline CDR1 and CDR2 sequences are LGHNA and YNFKEQ. CDR3 size: 15 residues. CDR3 sequence (DNA): TGTGCCAGCAGCCAAGTCTGGACACAGAACACTGAAGCTTTCTTT. Protein: CASSQVWTQNTEAFF.

The V call is TRBV7-9, the J call TRBJ2-7; TRBD2 agrees at 9 bases. The germline CDR1 and CDR2 sequences are SEHNR and FQNEAQ (reference sequence). This CDR3 comprises 14 residues. Trimming took 1 base from V and 9 from J; bases not matched to a gene: 7. This CDR3 is CASSLDGGRAGQYF. The CDR3 region has the DNA TGTGCCAGCAGCTTAGACGGCGGGAGGGCCGGGCAGTACTTC.

This chain links TRBV6-1 with TRBJ2-7, with D hard to call. Trimming removed 0 bases from V and 3 bases from J, with 12 bases in between. The CDR3 loop spans 15 amino acids. Germline V gene data show CDR1 as MNHNS and CDR2 as SASEGT. In nucleotides, the CDR3 is TGTGCCAGCAGTGAAGCCCCGACACTCTTCTACGAGCAGTACTTC. This sequence encodes CASSEAPTLFYEQYF.

The CDR3 nucleotides are TGTGCCAGCAGTCTTAGTCATGCGGTCCAAGAGACCCAGTACTTC. It codes for CASSLSHAVQETQYF. The chain combines TRBV6-5 with TRBJ2-5, with unresolved D. The CDR3 contains 15 residues. The V gene lost 5 bases and the J gene lost 1 base, with 14 bases spanning the gap. Per the germline V gene, CDR1 is MNHEY and CDR2 is SVGAGI.

About this clone: The same CDR3 also results from other DNA sequences found in this sample. The V and J genes are TRBV9 and TRBJ2-3; D perhaps matches TRBD2 (6 bases). CDR3 length equals 15 residues. Trimming removed 0 bases from V and 0 bases from J, with 8 bases in between. The germline V gene has CDR1 SGDLS and CDR2 YYNGEE. CDR3: CASSVASASTDTQYF. Written as DNA, the CDR3 is TGTGCCAGCAGCGTAGCTAGCGCTAGCACAGATACGCAGTATTTT.

V and J are TRBV10-3 and TRBJ2-1; 7 nucleotides align to TRBD1. Germline CDR1 and CDR2: ENHRY and SYGVKD. This CDR3 has 16 amino acids. J was trimmed by 0 bases and V by 0 bases; bases with no gene match: 2. The DNA of the CDR3 is TGTGCCATCAGTGAGTCAAGGGGGCCCTCCTACAATGAGCAGTTCTTC. It encodes CAISESRGPSYNEQFF.